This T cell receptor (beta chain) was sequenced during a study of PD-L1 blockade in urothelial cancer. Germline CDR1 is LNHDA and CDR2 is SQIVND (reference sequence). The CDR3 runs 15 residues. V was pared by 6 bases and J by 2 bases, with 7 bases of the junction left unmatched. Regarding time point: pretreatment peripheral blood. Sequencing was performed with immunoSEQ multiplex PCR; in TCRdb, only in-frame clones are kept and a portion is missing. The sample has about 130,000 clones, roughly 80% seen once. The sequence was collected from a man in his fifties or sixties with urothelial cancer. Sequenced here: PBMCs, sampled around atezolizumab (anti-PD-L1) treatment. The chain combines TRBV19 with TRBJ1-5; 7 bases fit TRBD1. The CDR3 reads CASRSGGYGNQPQHF. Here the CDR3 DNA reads TGTGCCAGTAGATCAGGGGGGTATGGCAATCAGCCCCAGCATTTT.